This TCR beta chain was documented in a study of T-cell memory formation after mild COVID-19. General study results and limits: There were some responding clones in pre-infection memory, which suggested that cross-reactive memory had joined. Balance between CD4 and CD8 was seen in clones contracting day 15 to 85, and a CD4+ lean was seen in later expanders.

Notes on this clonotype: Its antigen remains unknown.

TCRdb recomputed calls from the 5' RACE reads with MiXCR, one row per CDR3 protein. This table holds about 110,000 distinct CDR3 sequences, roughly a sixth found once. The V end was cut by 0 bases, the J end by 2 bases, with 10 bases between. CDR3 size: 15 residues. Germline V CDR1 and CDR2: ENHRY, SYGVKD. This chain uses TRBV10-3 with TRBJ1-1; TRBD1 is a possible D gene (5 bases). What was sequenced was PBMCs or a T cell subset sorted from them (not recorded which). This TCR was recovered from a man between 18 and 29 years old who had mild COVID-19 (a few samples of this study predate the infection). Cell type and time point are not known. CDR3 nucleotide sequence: TGTGCCATCAGTGAGTCGGGGGGATTCAACACTGAAGCTTTCTTT. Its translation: CAISESGGFNTEAFF.